The 27 T cell receptor beta chains below were found in one sample sequenced in a study of multiple sclerosis patients with progressive multifocal leukoencephalopathy (dated by TCRdb to the late 2010s). The method behind the library was the immunoSEQ multiplex PCR assay. Drawn from immuneACCESS, this table holds only the in-frame rearrangements with V and J called that TCRdb kept. Clones are partly lost; checked studies trace under half to an unresolved V gene and leave the rest unexplained. This sample comprises 30,000 or so clones, roughly 87% of them detected only once. The ten most abundant clones make up around 3.1% of the sample. Taken with the paper, the label for time point translates to: time of PML onset. Reading the label with the study, this specimen's treatment or condition is: on natalizumab therapy at sampling. Sequencing was performed on PBMCs, taken from a patient treated with natalizumab. These receptors were obtained from a human donor with progressive multifocal leukoencephalopathy.

The rearrangement joins TRBV29-1 to TRBJ2-7; 7 bases are a match to TRBD1. CDR1 SQVTM and CDR2 ANQGSEA come from the germline V gene. Unmatched junction bases numbered 8, after V lost 6 bases and J lost 3 bases. The CDR3 runs 13 residues. The CDR3 loop is CSVERTGGYEQYF. CDR3 DNA sequence: TGCAGCGTCGAGAGGACAGGAGGCTACGAGCAGTACTTC.

J is TRBJ2-5 and V is TRBV15, with 14 bases fitting TRBD2. The CDR3 length is 15 residues. Trimming cost V 3 bases and J 11 bases; bases outside gene matches: 8. Germline V gene sequence: CDR1 LNHNV, CDR2 YYDKDF (reference sequence). The CDR3 sequence: CATSRGLAGDNEQYF. The DNA for the CDR3 is TGTGCCACCAGCAGGGGACTAGCGGGAGACAATGAGCAGTACTTC.

This chain joins TRBV28 and TRBJ2-2, with D possibly being TRBD2 (5 bases). Germline assignment: CDR1 MDHEN and CDR2 SYDVKM. The V end was cut by 2 bases, the J end by 6 bases, with 13 bases between. CDR3 size: 15 residues. CDR3 nucleotides: TGTGCCAGCAGTTTACCCGTAGCGAGGGCCGGGGAGCTGTTTTTT. As protein: CASSLPVARAGELFF.

The V call is TRBV5-1, the J call TRBJ2-1, with TRBD1 identical over 10 bases. Trimming at V came to 4 bases and at J to 7 bases, leaving 14 bases not matched to a gene. Germline V CDR1 and CDR2: SGHRS, YFSETQ. The CDR3 is 17 amino acids. The CDR3 sequence is CASSHKPPGQGNNEQFF. CDR3 nucleotides: TGCGCCAGCAGCCATAAACCACCGGGACAGGGGAATAATGAGCAGTTCTTC. The full variable domain, completed using reference TRBV5-1 and TRBJ2-1, is KAGVTQTPRYLIKTRGQQVTLSCSPISGHRSVSWYQQTPGQGLQFLFEYFSETQRNKGNFPGRFSGRQFSNSRSEMNVSTLELGDSALYLCASSHKPPGQGNNEQFFGPGTRLTVL.

J is TRBJ1-2 and V is TRBV5-1; D is unclear. V dropped 0 bases and J dropped 8 bases, with 14 bases sitting between them. The CDR3 has 14 residues. CDR1 and CDR2 (germline): SGHRS, YFSETQ. CDR3 DNA sequence: TGCGCCAGCAGCTTGGGCTCATCTCAACGAGGCTACACCTTC. This gives the protein CASSLGSSQRGYTF. Together with reference TRBV5-1 and TRBJ1-2, the CDR3 gives the full variable domain: KAGVTQTPRYLIKTRGQQVTLSCSPISGHRSVSWYQQTPGQGLQFLFEYFSETQRNKGNFPGRFSGRQFSNSRSEMNVSTLELGDSALYLCASSLGSSQRGYTFGSGTRLTVV.

The chain recombines TRBV2 with TRBJ2-2; 10 bases are shared with TRBD2. This CDR3 has 16 residues. Germline CDR1 and CDR2: SNHLY and FYNNEI. With 3 bases clipped from V and 4 bases from J, the junction kept 5 bases outside the gene matches. Written as DNA, the CDR3 is TGTGCCAGCAGTGAGAGCGGGAGGGGCCCCACCGGGGAGCTGTTTTTT. This translates into CASSESGRGPTGELFF. The full variable domain, completed using reference TRBV2 and TRBJ2-2, is EPEVTQTPSHQVTQMGQEVILRCVPISNHLYFYWYRQILGQKVEFLVSFYNNEISEKSEIFDDQFSVERPDGSNFTLKIRSTKLEDSAMYFCASSESGRGPTGELFFGEGSRLTVL.

This chain links TRBV9 with TRBJ2-1; 9 bases fit TRBD1. Unmatched junction bases numbered 5, after V lost 0 bases and J lost 4 bases. The CDR3 runs 16 residues. Germline values: CDR1 SGDLS, CDR2 YYNGEE. The CDR3 coding sequence is TGTGCCAGCAGCGTAGCTACAGGGGGCTCATACAATGAGCAGTTCTTC. Translation gives CASSVATGGSYNEQFF.

The chain employs TRBV15 and TRBJ1-1, with a tentative D call TRBD1 (5 bases). V lost 0 bases to trimming and J lost 0 bases, with 8 bases between them. Germline loops: CDR1 LNHNV, CDR2 YYDKDF (reference sequence). The CDR3 is 15 residues long. The CDR3 reads CATSRDGRVNTEAFF. CDR3 nucleotides: TGTGCCACCAGCAGAGATGGCAGGGTGAACACTGAAGCTTTCTTT.

This clone has just a few counts. The rearrangement joins TRBV21-1 to TRBJ1-5. TRBV21-1 is an annotated pseudogene. The CDR3 loop spans 16 amino acids. CDR3 amino acids: CASSPRGVWCNQPQHF. Here the CDR3 DNA reads TGTGCCAGCAGCCCGCGGGGGGTTTGGTGCAATCAGCCCCAGCATTTT.

The chain has TRBV12-5 and TRBJ1-1; 8 bases are a match to TRBD1. The CDR3 length is 14 residues. The germline CDR1 and CDR2 sequences are LGHNT and FRNRAP. J lost 9 bases, V lost 1 base, and 7 bases had no gene match. The CDR3 spells CASGLGQGPGKAFF. Written as DNA, the CDR3 is TGTGCTAGTGGTTTGGGACAGGGGCCTGGTAAAGCTTTCTTT.

V and J are TRBV9 and TRBJ2-5; the D gene is possibly TRBD1 (6 bases). Trimming stripped 3 bases from V and 5 bases from J, with 20 bases between. CDR1 is SGDLS, CDR2 YYNGEE, per germline. The CDR3 covers 16 residues. CDR3 bases: TGTGCCAGCAGCGCTATCCCCTCAGGGGCGGCGGAGACCCAGTACTTC. Protein: CASSAIPSGAAETQYF. Drawing the rest from reference TRBV9 and TRBJ2-5, the complete variable domain is DSGVTQTPKHLITATGQRVTLRCSPRSGDLSVYWYQQSLDQGLQFLIQYYNGEERAKGNILERFSAQQFPDLHSELNLSSLELGDSALYFCASSAIPSGAAETQYFGPGTRLLVL.

The rearrangement uses TRBV6-1 and TRBJ2-2; 12 positions agree with TRBD2. This CDR3 has 18 amino acids. Germline loops: CDR1 MNHNS, CDR2 SASEGT. Trimming took 4 bases from V and 5 from J; bases not matched to a gene: 11. CDR3: CASSVTSRLAGVTGELFF. The CDR3 bases are TGTGCCAGCAGTGTTACCTCCCGACTAGCGGGAGTAACCGGGGAGCTGTTTTTT.

The chain has TRBV29-1 and TRBJ1-1; TRBD1 matches 7 bases. Unmatched junction bases numbered 4, after V lost 6 bases and J lost 0 bases. CDR3 size: 13 residues. Germline CDR1 SQVTM, CDR2 ANQGSEA. Written as DNA, the CDR3 is TGCAGCGTCTCGGGACAGATGAACACTGAAGCTTTCTTT. Translating gives CSVSGQMNTEAFF.

The rearrangement uses TRBV7-9 and TRBJ2-1; 7 bases line up with TRBD2. The CDR3 is 15 amino acids. V was pared by 5 bases and J by 6 bases, with 10 bases of the junction left unmatched. The germline V gene has CDR1 SEHNR and CDR2 FQNEAQ (reference sequence). The CDR3 region is CASSPRLRGSNEQFF. The DNA for the CDR3 is TGTGCCAGCAGCCCCCGGTTGCGCGGGAGCAATGAGCAGTTCTTC.

The chain has TRBV7-7 and TRBJ2-1; 8 bases are a match to TRBD2. CDR1 and CDR2 (germline): SSHAT, FNYEAQ (reference sequence). The CDR3 contains 15 residues. V was clipped by 1 base and J by 8 bases; unmatched bases: 7. The CDR3 DNA follows: TGTGCCAGCAGCTTAGGTGCTAGCGGGCAGGATGAGCAGTTCTTC. This gives the protein CASSLGASGQDEQFF.

CDR3 residues: CASSYGQTSGFGEQFF. The CDR3 DNA reads TGTGCCAGCAGTTACGGCCAGACTAGCGGGTTTGGTGAGCAGTTCTTC. The chain combines TRBV6-5 with TRBJ2-1; 10 bases agree with TRBD2. The germline V gene has CDR1 MNHEY and CDR2 SVGAGI. Unmatched junction bases numbered 10, after V lost 2 bases and J lost 9 bases. This CDR3 region has 16 residues.

CDR3 protein: CASSLQAGVGNQPQHF. In DNA, the CDR3 is TGTGCCAGCAGTTTACAAGCCGGGGTGGGCAATCAGCCCCAGCATTTT. The rearrangement joins TRBV27 to TRBJ1-5; D is undetermined. The CDR3 runs 16 residues. The germline V and J ends were trimmed by 2 bases and 2 bases, with 13 bases remaining between them. CDR1 is MNHEY, CDR2 SMNVEV, per germline (reference sequence).

The chain uses TRBV27 and TRBJ2-7; 9 bases are a match to TRBD2. This CDR3 is 13 amino acids long. The V segment lost 3 bases and the J segment 6 bases; nucleotides outside the gene matches: 3. CDR1 MNHEY and CDR2 SMNVEV come from the germline V gene (reference sequence). The CDR3 nucleotides read TGTGCCAGCAGTTTGGCGGGAGGGCCCGAGCAGTACTTC. This translates into CASSLAGGPEQYF.

The V gene is TRBV19, the J gene TRBJ2-1; 9 bases match TRBD2. J lost 4 bases, V lost 1 base, and 8 bases had no gene match. Germline lookup yields CDR1 LNHDA and CDR2 SQIVND (reference sequence). The length of the CDR3 is 17 residues. CDR3 nucleotide sequence: TGTGCCAGTAGTATAGCGGTAGCGGGAGTCGGGTACAATGAGCAGTTCTTC. As protein: CASSIAVAGVGYNEQFF. Full variable domain (rest looked up from reference TRBV19 and TRBJ2-1): DGGITQSPKYLFRKEGQNVTLSCEQNLNHDAMYWYRQDPGQGLRLIYYSQIVNDFQKGDIAEGYSVSREKKESFPLTVTSAQKNPTAFYLCASSIAVAGVGYNEQFFGPGTRLTVL.

The V and J genes are TRBV28 and TRBJ2-1; 13 nucleotides agree with TRBD2. The CDR3 runs 17 residues. V was pared by 5 bases and J by 4 bases, with 8 bases of the junction left unmatched. Germline V lookup: CDR1 MDHEN, CDR2 SYDVKM. The CDR3 DNA is TGTGCCAGCAGTCCCGGGACTAGCGGGACGGGTTACAATGAGCAGTTCTTC. Protein: CASSPGTSGTGYNEQFF.

This clone was seen once. This chain links TRBV28 with TRBJ1-5; TRBD1 aligns across 10 bases. The J segment lost 5 bases and the V segment lost 5 bases, leaving 6 bases of the junction unmatched. The CDR3 is 15 residues long. The germline V gene has CDR1 MDHEN and CDR2 SYDVKM. CDR3 region: CASSETGGLDQPQHF. DNA for the CDR3: TGTGCCAGCAGTGAGACAGGGGGCTTAGATCAGCCCCAGCATTTT.

This clone was seen only a few times. This rearrangement joins TRBV7-2 to TRBJ1-3; no definite D call. The CDR3 has 16 residues. Germline V gene sequence: CDR1 SGHTA, CDR2 FQGNSA. With 1 base removed from V and 0 bases from J, the gap between germline ends came to 10 bases. CDR3 coding DNA: TGTGCCAGCAGCTTAGGGTTCAGAACCTCTGGAAACACCATATATTTT. It specifies CASSLGFRTSGNTIYF.

The chain employs TRBV2 and TRBJ1-4; TRBD1 matches at 10 bases. The J segment lost 1 base and the V segment lost 7 bases, leaving 9 bases of the junction unmatched. The CDR3 is made up of 17 amino acids. The germline V gene has CDR1 SNHLY and CDR2 FYNNEI. The CDR3 here is CASTKRGQGLTNEKLFF. CDR3 DNA sequence: TGTGCCAGCACCAAACGGGGACAGGGGCTAACTAATGAAAAACTGTTTTTT.

The chain uses TRBV28 and TRBJ2-1; D tentatively reads TRBD1 or TRBD2 (6 bases each). The V end was cut by 2 bases, the J end by 4 bases, with 18 bases between. The CDR3 contains 17 residues. Looked up from germline, CDR1 is MDHEN and CDR2 is SYDVKM. The CDR3 loop reads CASSLGVRGRTYNEQFF. The CDR3 coding sequence is TGTGCCAGCAGTTTAGGTGTGAGGGGGAGGACTTACAATGAGCAGTTCTTC.

The chain recombines TRBV6-1 with TRBJ1-2; 7 bases line up with TRBD1. The CDR3 is made up of 14 amino acids. Looked up from germline, CDR1 is MNHNS and CDR2 is SASEGT. With V trimmed by 5 bases and J by 4 bases, 7 bases remained unmatched. CDR3 region: CASSPDRDGYGYTF. The CDR3 DNA follows: TGTGCCAGCAGTCCCGACAGGGACGGCTATGGCTACACCTTC.

The CDR3 DNA sequence: TGTGCCAGCAGTCAAAGGGCTGCTAGCGGGACAGGGGAGCAGTACTTC. This sequence encodes CASSQRAASGTGEQYF. The chain carries TRBV7-2 and TRBJ2-7; D assignment may be TRBD1 or TRBD2 (9 bases each). Germline V lookup: CDR1 SGHTA, CDR2 FQGNSA. The CDR3 is 16 amino acids. The ends were cut back, 6 bases at V and 7 bases at J, with 25 bases in the middle. Looking up the rest from reference TRBV7-2 and TRBJ2-7 gives the full variable domain: GAGVSQSPSNKVTEKGKDVELRCDPISGHTALYWYRQSLGQGLEFLIYFQGNSAPDKSGLPSDRFSAERTGGSVSTLTIQRTQQEDSAVYLCASSQRAASGTGEQYFGPGTRLTVT.

Here the CDR3 reads CASSLESNTEAFF. CDR3 sequence (DNA): TGTGCCAGCAGCTTAGAATCGAACACTGAAGCTTTCTTT. The chain uses TRBV7-9 and TRBJ1-1, with D uncertain. V lost 1 base and J lost 1, with 4 bases in between. The CDR3 loop spans 13 amino acids. From germline, CDR1 is SEHNR and CDR2 FQNEAQ (reference sequence).